Presented here are 27 T cell receptor beta chains from one specimen sequenced in a study of T cells after yellow fever vaccination. MiXCR, applied by TCRdb to the 5' RACE reads, yields one record per CDR3 protein. The data show 620,000 or so distinct CDR3 sequences, with less than 20% seen just once and 17% held by the top ten. The sample here was PBMCs, taken less than 6 days after the first yellow fever vaccination. These receptors came from a man between 18 and 35 years old who received the YFV17D yellow fever vaccine.

CDR3 coding DNA: TGTGCCAGCAGTTTGACAGGTGGTGGGCCCAATCAGCCCCAGCATTTT. Amino acid sequence: CASSLTGGGPNQPQHF. This sequence joins TRBV12-3 or TRBV12-4 and TRBJ1-5, with D possibly matching TRBD1 (6 bases). Trimming cost V 3 bases and J 3 bases, with 15 bases left between them. There are 16 residues in the CDR3.

The chain couples TRBV7-2 to TRBJ2-1; 7 bases fit TRBD2. V shed 2 bases, J shed 6 bases, and the junction held 7 bases outside the gene matches. This CDR3 spans 15 amino acids. CDR1 SGHTA and CDR2 FQGNSA come from the germline V gene. In nucleotides, the CDR3 is TGTGCCAGCAGCTTAACCCTAGCGGCGAGCAATGAGCAGTTCTTC. It is translated as CASSLTLAASNEQFF.

This clonotype was recorded many times. CDR3 sequence reads: CASSRGGNEKLFF. In DNA form, the CDR3 reads TGTGCCAGCTCACGCGGGGGTAATGAAAAACTGTTTTTT. The rearrangement joins TRBV18 to TRBJ1-4, with D perhaps TRBD1 (5 bases). This CDR3 region has 13 residues. Trimming removed 4 bases from V and 4 bases from J, with 7 bases in between. The germline V gene encodes CDR1 KGHSH and CDR2 LQKENI.

This clonotype has more than one count but fewer than ten. The chain recombines TRBV29-1 with TRBJ2-1; 7 bases line up with TRBD2. The V segment lost 7 bases and the J segment 9 bases; nucleotides outside the gene matches: 15. The CDR3 contains 14 residues. Germline CDR1 is SQVTM and CDR2 is ANQGSEA. CDR3 DNA: TGCAGCGGCCTCAGCCGGGGGGATATGAGTGAGCAGTTCTTC. Translation gives CSGLSRGDMSEQFF.

This clonotype has only a few counts. The J gene is TRBJ1-2, the V gene TRBV11-2; 10 nucleotides match TRBD1. Trimming at V came to 5 bases and at J to 4 bases, leaving 16 bases not matched to a gene. The CDR3 runs to 18 residues. Germline V CDR1 and CDR2: SGHAT, FQNNGV. The CDR3 region has the DNA TGTGCCAGCAGCGCTTTCGACCGGGACAGGGGCCAAGGCTATGGCTACACCTTC. Protein product: CASSAFDRDRGQGYGYTF.

This clonotype was seen a handful of times. J is TRBJ1-1 and V is TRBV5-1; no definite D call. Germline-derived CDR1 and CDR2 are SGHRS and YFSETQ. CDR3 length: 14 amino acids. The V gene lost 4 bases and the J gene lost 0 bases, with 10 bases spanning the gap. The CDR3 sequence: CASSTGRMNTEAFF. CDR3 nucleotide sequence: TGCGCCAGCAGCACGGGGAGGATGAACACTGAAGCTTTCTTT.

The chain joins TRBV2 to TRBJ2-7; possibly TRBD1 for D (5 bases). The CDR3 is 14 amino acids. The germline CDR1 and CDR2 sequences are SNHLY and FYNNEI. The ends were cut back, 6 bases at V and 3 bases at J, with 15 bases in the middle. In nucleotides, the CDR3 is TGTGCCAGCAGCCATCCTTTGCAGGGCTACGAGCAGTACGTC. Translation gives CASSHPLQGYEQYV.

This clonotype has just a few counts. V usage is TRBV10-3 and J usage is TRBJ2-5; D is ambiguous. V was clipped by 4 bases and J by 1 base, with 7 bases between them. The CDR3 covers 13 residues. Germline V gene lookup returns CDR1 ENHRY and CDR2 SYGVKD. CDR3: CAISAGGQETQYF. The CDR3 DNA reads as TGTGCCATCAGTGCCGGCGGCCAAGAGACCCAGTACTTC.

This chain links TRBV4-1 with TRBJ2-1; the D is unclear. V lost 0 bases, J lost 5 bases, and 14 bases lay in between. The CDR3 loop spans 16 amino acids. The germline V gene has CDR1 MGHRA and CDR2 YSYEKL. The CDR3 loop reads CASSQETLRWDNEQFF. The CDR3 DNA reads TGCGCCAGCAGCCAAGAGACGCTACGGTGGGACAATGAGCAGTTCTTC.

This clonotype was seen more than once but under ten times. Written as DNA, the CDR3 is TGTGCCAGCAGTCCCCCCAGGGCGGGACGGGCAGATACGCAGTATTTT. Protein: CASSPPRAGRADTQYF. The V and J genes are TRBV7-2 and TRBJ2-3; weak D call: TRBD2 (6 bases). Germline V CDR1 and CDR2: SGHTA, FQGNSA. Trimming pared 6 bases from V and 4 bases from J, leaving 20 bases between. This CDR3 is built from 16 residues.

The chain couples TRBV5-1 to TRBJ2-4, with D uncertain. V was clipped by 1 base and J by 0 bases, with 11 bases between them. CDR1 is SGHRS and CDR2 is YFSETQ in the germline V gene. The CDR3 length is 16 residues. The CDR3 loop reads CASSLRGPVAKNIQYF. As DNA, the CDR3 is TGCGCCAGCAGCTTGCGAGGACCCGTAGCCAAAAACATTCAGTACTTC.

The sample holds many counts of this clonotype. The CDR3 DNA sequence: TGCGCCAGCAGCTTGGAGGGGGCCCCCGATGAGCAGTTCTTC. This translates into CASSLEGAPDEQFF. This chain joins TRBV5-1 and TRBJ2-1, with TRBD1 identical over 7 bases. The CDR3 has 14 residues. From germline, CDR1 is SGHRS and CDR2 YFSETQ. The V and J ends lost 0 bases and 8 bases, in that order; junction bases with no gene match: 5.

This clonotype was detected a few times. The rearrangement links TRBV7-2 to TRBJ1-5, with TRBD1 matching 7 bases. V dropped 4 bases and J dropped 6; count of bases not matched to a gene: 3. In germline, CDR1 is SGHTA, CDR2 FQGNSA. This CDR3 region has 13 residues. This CDR3 is CASSSDRAQPQHF. The CDR3 DNA reads as TGTGCCAGCAGCTCCGACAGGGCTCAGCCCCAGCATTTT.

The V and J genes are TRBV11-3 and TRBJ2-1; D possibly corresponds to TRBD1 (5 bases). The germline gives CDR1 SGHNT, CDR2 YENEEA. V lost 4 bases, J lost 6 bases, and 10 bases lay in between. The CDR3 sequence is 13 residues long. The CDR3 reads CASSSQGTNEQFF. The CDR3 bases are TGTGCCAGCAGCTCGCAGGGAACCAATGAGCAGTTCTTC. Using reference TRBV11-3 and TRBJ2-1 for the parts outside the CDR3, the full variable domain is EAGVVQSPRYKIIEKKQPVAFWCNPISGHNTLYWYLQNLGQGPELLIRYENEEAVDDSQLPKDRFSAERLKGVDSTLKIQPAELGDSAVYLCASSSQGTNEQFFGPGTRLTVL.

As to this clonotype: An end of the junction differs from the germline gene, which may be a read error. V gene TRBV2 combines with J gene TRBJ1-2; D is undetermined. The CDR3 runs to 12 residues. CDR1 SNHLY and CDR2 FYNNEI come from the germline V gene. CDR3 amino acids: CASNLDRARLAF. In nucleotides, the CDR3 is TGTGCCAGCAACTTGGACCGGGCCCGCCTCGCCTTC.

The chain has TRBV6-5 and TRBJ2-5; 9 bases match TRBD2. CDR3 length: 17 residues. CDR1 and CDR2 (germline): MNHEY, SVGAGI. J was trimmed by 4 bases and V by 0 bases; bases with no gene match: 9. CDR3 loop: CASSYSTGAGGRETQYF. DNA for the CDR3: TGTGCCAGCAGTTACTCGACGGGAGCGGGGGGTAGAGAGACCCAGTACTTC.

This clonotype was counted many times. The V call is TRBV5-1, the J call TRBJ1-3; D is unclear. Trimming pared 4 bases from V and 0 bases from J, leaving 11 bases between. Looked up from germline, CDR1 is SGHRS and CDR2 is YFSETQ. CDR3 size: 15 residues. CDR3 DNA sequence: TGCGCCAGCAGCATCGGACGGATCTCTGGAAACACCATATATTTT. Amino acid sequence: CASSIGRISGNTIYF.

The CDR3 is CASSRTSGVPRGDTQYF. The CDR3 DNA follows: TGTGCCAGCAGCCGGACTAGCGGGGTCCCCCGGGGTGATACGCAGTATTTT. The chain uses TRBV12-3 or TRBV12-4 and TRBJ2-3, with TRBD2 matching 12 bases. CDR3 size: 17 residues. J gave up 6 bases and V 6 bases, and 13 bases lay outside the gene matches.

The chain is built from TRBV7-2 and TRBJ2-5, with TRBD1 identical over 8 bases. The CDR3 has 13 residues. J lost 7 bases, V lost 3 bases, and 4 bases had no gene match. CDR1 is SGHTA, CDR2 FQGNSA, per germline. CDR3 protein: CASSFTGGRTQYF. The CDR3, as DNA: TGTGCCAGCAGCTTCACAGGGGGGCGGACCCAGTACTTC.

A few counts support this clonotype. CDR3 sequence: CASSSGTDTDTQYF. The CDR3 DNA sequence: TGCGCCAGCAGCTCCGGGACAGACACAGATACGCAGTATTTT. The chain employs TRBV5-1 and TRBJ2-3; 7 bases fit TRBD1. The CDR3 is 14 residues long. Germline V CDR1 and CDR2: SGHRS, YFSETQ. With 3 bases clipped from V and 2 bases from J, the junction kept 3 bases outside the gene matches.

In DNA, the CDR3 is TGTGCCAGCACGATCGGGCAGGAGTATAATTCACCCCTCCACTTT. Its protein product is CASTIGQEYNSPLHF. The chain uses TRBV6-1 and TRBJ1-6, with D unresolved. With 7 bases removed from V and 4 bases from J, the gap between germline ends came to 14 bases. The CDR3 consists of 15 residues. Germline V lookup: CDR1 MNHNS, CDR2 SASEGT.

CDR3 loop: CASSFLEGATEAFF. DNA of the CDR3: TGTGCCAGCAGTTTTCTGGAGGGGGCTACTGAAGCTTTCTTT. This rearrangement joins TRBV12-3 or TRBV12-4 to TRBJ1-1; 7 positions match TRBD1. The CDR3 totals 14 residues. Trimming took 3 bases from V and 5 from J; bases not matched to a gene: 6.

This sequence joins TRBV11-1 and TRBJ1-1; 8 nucleotides align to TRBD1. Germline V gives CDR1 SGHAT, CDR2 FQDESV (reference sequence). The CDR3 has 15 residues. Unmatched junction bases numbered 9, after V lost 5 bases and J lost 4 bases. This CDR3 reads CASSGNPGGFTEAFF. CDR3 DNA: TGTGCCAGCAGCGGGAATCCAGGGGGCTTCACTGAAGCTTTCTTT.

This clonotype was seen only a few times. The chain links TRBV7-3 to TRBJ2-1, with a possible D match to TRBD2 (6 bases). Per germline, CDR1 SGHTA and CDR2 FQGTGA. Between the trimmed V and J ends, which lost 1 base and 9 bases, there was a span of 31 bases. CDR3 length equals 20 residues. In DNA, the CDR3 is TGTGCCAGCAGCTTAATTCCCCTTCCTTTCGCGTTGGCGGGAACCGGTGAGCAGTTCTTC. Its protein is CASSLIPLPFALAGTGEQFF.

The V gene is TRBV27, the J gene TRBJ2-4; D not certain. CDR1 and CDR2 from the germline V gene are MNHEY and SMNVEV (reference sequence). The CDR3 has 11 residues. With 5 bases removed from V and 7 bases from J, the gap between germline ends came to 6 bases. As DNA, the CDR3 is TGTGCCAGCAGTCACGGGAACATTCAGTACTTC. It specifies CASSHGNIQYF.

A few counts support this clonotype. This rearrangement joins TRBV5-1 to TRBJ1-4; no reliable D call. The CDR3 runs to 16 residues. CDR1 is SGHRS, CDR2 YFSETQ, per germline. With 1 base removed from V and 0 bases from J, the gap between germline ends came to 10 bases. For the CDR3, the DNA is TGCGCCAGCAGCTTGACCGGTAGAGCAACTAATGAAAAACTGTTTTTT. Amino acids: CASSLTGRATNEKLFF.

This clonotype has a handful of counts. The chain is built from TRBV20-1 and TRBJ2-5; D remains unclear. The germline V gene has CDR1 DFQATT and CDR2 SNEGSKA (reference sequence). The CDR3 spans 14 residues. The germline V and J ends were trimmed by 5 bases and 5 bases, with 18 bases remaining between them. Here the CDR3 reads CSAVDLPGRETQYF. The CDR3 DNA follows: TGCAGTGCTGTAGACCTCCCCGGACGGGAGACCCAGTACTTC.